These 20 T cell receptor beta chains were sequenced from one sample in a study of technical replicates of blood from a few donors (dated by TCRdb to the late 2010s). Receptors were amplified or captured by the immunoSEQ multiplex PCR assay. In its TCRdb copy, this immuneACCESS table keeps in-frame sequences only and misses some clones. Where compared with another copy, unresolved V genes explain less than half of these, and the others have no known cause. The sample records around 79,000 clones, 90% to 95% of which are singletons. The ten most abundant clones make up less than 0.3% of the sample. Sequencing was done on a sample of T cells isolated from PBMCs. Every receptor here comes from a human donor in good health.

The genes are TRBV5-1 and TRBJ2-2; a possible D gene is TRBD1 (5 bases). Deletions cut 1 base from V and 1 base from J, with 8 bases between. Germline-derived CDR1 and CDR2 are SGHRS and YFSETQ. This CDR3 has 15 residues. CDR3 nucleotide sequence: TGCGCCAGCAGCTTGACAGGCCTGAACACCGGGGAGCTGTTTTTT. It encodes CASSLTGLNTGELFF.

The rearrangement uses TRBV13 and TRBJ1-4; 10 positions agree with TRBD1. This CDR3 spans 14 amino acids. V lost 5 bases, J lost 5 bases, and 2 bases stayed unmatched. The V gene's germline CDR1 is PRHDT and CDR2 FYEKMQ (reference sequence). The DNA for the CDR3 is TGTGCCAGCAGCCGGGGACAGGGGAATGAAAAACTGTTTTTT. Amino acid sequence: CASSRGQGNEKLFF.

The chain uses TRBV10-1 and TRBJ2-3; the D gene is possibly TRBD2 (5 bases). The CDR3 contains 16 residues. Germline CDR1 reads WNHNN; CDR2 reads SYGVQD (reference sequence). Trimming pared 3 bases from V and 2 bases from J, leaving 15 bases between. The CDR3 bases are TGCGCCAGCAGTGATGTGAATCGGGGAGCCACAGATACGCAGTATTTT. As protein: CASSDVNRGATDTQYF.

V and J are TRBV10-3 and TRBJ1-2, with TRBD1 matching 9 bases. Germline V gene sequence: CDR1 ENHRY, CDR2 SYGVKD. The CDR3 covers 14 residues. Trimming removed 6 bases from V and 4 bases from J; junction bases left unmatched: 6. The CDR3 reads CAISLDRGSYGYTF. CDR3 coding DNA: TGTGCCATCAGCTTGGACAGGGGATCCTATGGCTACACCTTC.

The V gene is TRBV28, the J gene TRBJ2-7; D possibly corresponds to TRBD2 (5 bases). The ends were cut back, 6 bases at V and 3 bases at J, with 9 bases in the middle. The CDR3 has 12 amino acids. CDR1 and CDR2 from the germline V gene are MDHEN and SYDVKM. The CDR3: CASSQEGYEQYF. The CDR3 DNA is TGTGCCAGCAGCCAAGAGGGCTACGAGCAGTACTTC.

CDR3 residues: CASSYQETQYF. Written as DNA, the CDR3 is TGTGCCAGCAGTTATCAAGAGACCCAGTACTTC. The V call is TRBV2, the J call TRBJ2-5; D is unclear. Germline V CDR1 and CDR2: SNHLY, FYNNEI. V was pared by 5 bases and J by 2 bases, with 3 bases between. The CDR3 has 11 amino acids.

The CDR3 region is CASNRLAGGTDTQYF. For the CDR3, the DNA is TGCGCCAGCAATAGGCTAGCGGGAGGGACGGATACGCAGTATTTT. The V gene is TRBV5-1, the J gene TRBJ2-3; TRBD2 matches at 12 bases. This CDR3 has 15 amino acids. The germline V gene has CDR1 SGHRS and CDR2 YFSETQ. After removal of 6 bases from V and 6 bases from J, the junction contained 8 bases not matched to a gene.

The chain has TRBV30 and TRBJ1-2; 7 bases match TRBD1. There are 14 residues in the CDR3. Germline V gene sequence: CDR1 GTSNPN, CDR2 SVGIG (reference sequence). V was clipped by 7 bases and J by 4 bases; unmatched bases: 12. The CDR3 sequence is CAYLETGYLYGYTF. CDR3 sequence (DNA): TGTGCCTATCTCGAGACAGGGTACCTCTATGGCTACACCTTC. The full variable domain, its missing parts supplied by reference TRBV30 and TRBJ1-2, is SQTIHQWPATLVQPVGSPLSLECTVEGTSNPNLYWYRQAAGRGLQLLFYSVGIGQISSEVPQNLSASRPQDRQFILSSKKLLLSDSGFYLCAYLETGYLYGYTFGSGTRLTVV.

This chain connects TRBV4-1 to TRBJ2-7; TRBD1 matches 10 bases. The J segment lost 7 bases and the V segment lost 5 bases, leaving 5 bases of the junction unmatched. The V gene's germline CDR1 is MGHRA and CDR2 YSYEKL. The CDR3 sequence is 13 residues long. The DNA for the CDR3 is TGCGCCAGCAGCGGACAGGGGGTTGGGGAGCAGTACTTC. This sequence encodes CASSGQGVGEQYF.

This chain joins TRBV6-1 and TRBJ1-2; 7 nucleotides agree with TRBD1. The CDR3 consists of 15 residues. The V and J ends lost 6 bases and 2 bases, in that order; junction bases with no gene match: 9. Germline CDR1 is MNHNS and CDR2 is SASEGT. This chain's CDR3 is CASSDPGQSNYGYTF. In DNA, the CDR3 is TGTGCCAGCAGCGACCCGGGACAGTCAAACTATGGCTACACCTTC.

For the CDR3, the DNA is TGCAGCGTTAGGACAGGGATCAATCAGCCCCAGCATTTT. Residues: CSVRTGINQPQHF. The V and J genes are TRBV29-1 and TRBJ1-5; 8 positions agree with TRBD1. Germline loops: CDR1 SQVTM, CDR2 ANQGSEA. Unmatched junction bases numbered 3, after V lost 5 bases and J lost 3 bases. The CDR3 totals 13 residues. The full variable domain, with the rest looked up from reference TRBV29-1 and TRBJ1-5, is SAVISQKPSRDICQRGTSLTIQCQVDSQVTMMFWYRQQPGQSLTLIATANQGSEATYESGFVIDKFPISRPNLTFSTLTVSNMSPEDSSIYLCSVRTGINQPQHFGDGTRLSIL.

The rearrangement joins TRBV6-5 to TRBJ2-7; weak D call: TRBD2 (5 bases). The CDR3 runs to 15 residues. The germline CDR1 and CDR2 sequences are MNHEY and SVGAGI. V was cut by 0 bases and J by 5 bases, with 14 bases left in between. The CDR3 here is CASSYSRRAGDEQYF. The CDR3 coding sequence is TGTGCCAGCAGTTACTCGCGAAGGGCCGGGGACGAGCAGTACTTC.

This clone was observed once. This rearrangement joins TRBV11-3 to TRBJ1-5, with D unresolved. Germline V gene data show CDR1 as SGHNT and CDR2 as YENEEA. The CDR3 spans 12 residues. The germline V and J ends were trimmed by 5 bases and 4 bases, with 6 bases remaining between them. As DNA, the CDR3 is TGTGCCAGCAGCGAGAATAATCAGCCCCAGCATTTT. It yields the protein CASSENNQPQHF.

The chain uses TRBV11-1 and TRBJ2-1; no definite D call. Trimming removed 5 bases at V and 12 bases at J, with 20 bases between. CDR1 SGHAT and CDR2 FQDESV come from the germline V gene (reference sequence). This CDR3 region has 14 residues. As DNA, the CDR3 is TGTGCCAGCAGCCTAGGGTGGAGTGTTCGAGCGCAGTTCTTC. Translation: CASSLGWSVRAQFF.

V gene TRBV5-6 combines with J gene TRBJ2-5, with a tentative D call TRBD1 (5 bases). The better agreement between TRBJ2-7 and the DNA end casts doubt on the J call. Germline V gene lookup returns CDR1 SGHDT and CDR2 YYEEEE. This CDR3 comprises 14 residues. The CDR3 loop is CASRTDTSTYEQYF. The CDR3 coding sequence is TGTGCCAGCAGAACGGACACCTCCACCTACGAGCAGTACTTC.

The rearrangement links TRBV10-3 to TRBJ2-3; the D gene is possibly TRBD2 (5 bases). Germline V gives CDR1 ENHRY, CDR2 SYGVKD. The CDR3 has 20 residues. Trimming took off 0 bases at V and 0 bases at J, with 22 bases between the two ends. The CDR3 sequence: CAISESRKKAATRSTDTQYF. CDR3 bases: TGTGCCATCAGTGAGTCGAGGAAAAAAGCGGCAACCAGAAGCACAGATACGCAGTATTTT.

The chain links TRBV5-4 to TRBJ1-1; a possible D gene is TRBD1 (6 bases). The germline V gene has CDR1 SGHNT and CDR2 YYREEE (reference sequence). V was shortened by 0 bases and J by 11 bases, with 20 bases between the two germline ends. The CDR3 is 15 amino acids. CDR3 in amino acids: CASSLVQGAALDAFF. In DNA form, the CDR3 reads TGTGCCAGCAGCTTGGTACAGGGAGCAGCTTTGGATGCTTTCTTT.

The chain is built from TRBV6-6 and TRBJ2-5, with D possibly TRBD1 on 6 matching bases. Germline values: CDR1 MNHNY, CDR2 SVGAGI (reference sequence). This CDR3 has 16 amino acids. V lost 2 bases and J 2 bases, leaving 15 bases between the germline ends. The CDR3 coding sequence is TGTGCCAGCAGTTACACCTACAGGCAGGGGCAAGAGACCCAGTACTTC. This sequence encodes CASSYTYRQGQETQYF.

In its sample, this clone was seen once. V usage is TRBV6-6 and J usage is TRBJ2-7; the match to TRBD1 covers 8 bases. CDR1 and CDR2 from the germline V gene are MNHNY and SVGAGI (reference sequence). J gave up 6 bases and V 6 bases, and 7 bases lay outside the gene matches. This CDR3 is 13 amino acids long. The CDR3 loop reads CASRRGQGSEQYF. As DNA, the CDR3 is TGTGCCAGCAGAAGAGGACAGGGCTCCGAGCAGTACTTC.

V usage is TRBV6-5 and J usage is TRBJ2-1, with TRBD2 identical over 7 bases. Germline lookup yields CDR1 MNHEY and CDR2 SVGAGI. The junction had 4 bases not matched to a gene; V was cut back by 0 bases and J by 2 bases. The CDR3 sequence is 16 residues long. In DNA, the CDR3 is TGTGCCAGCAGTTACTCTAGCGGGTTCCCCTACAATGAGCAGTTCTTC. Its translation: CASSYSSGFPYNEQFF.